These 26 T cell receptor beta chains share one sample of origin, sequenced in a study of blood T cell repertoires in COVID-19. Sequenced by immunoSEQ multiplex PCR; TCRdb stores in-frame clones only, minus some. The sample lists 140,000 to 150,000 clones, 84% occurring once. Sequenced material: peripheral blood. These TCRs come from a man aged 60 to 69 with active or convalescent COVID-19.

V and J are TRBV19 and TRBJ2-5; 11 nucleotides match TRBD2. This CDR3 is 15 amino acids long. The trim removed 7 bases at V and 1 base at J, leaving 5 bases unmatched. Germline CDR1 LNHDA, CDR2 SQIVND (reference sequence). The CDR3 bases are TGTGCCAGTAAGCGGACTAGCGGGCCCCAAGAGACCCAGTACTTC. It translates to CASKRTSGPQETQYF.

The J gene is TRBJ1-2, the V gene TRBV2; 8 bases map to TRBD1. The V and J ends lost 7 bases and 5 bases, in that order; junction bases with no gene match: 6. Germline V gene lookup returns CDR1 SNHLY and CDR2 FYNNEI. The CDR3 covers 13 residues. CDR3 sequence reads: CASKKDRAYGYTF. DNA for the CDR3: TGTGCCAGCAAAAAGGACAGGGCTTATGGCTACACCTTC.

CDR3 sequence: CASSYRTSGSYNEQFF. The CDR3 DNA is TGTGCCAGCAGTTACAGGACTAGCGGTTCCTACAATGAGCAGTTCTTC. V usage is TRBV6-2 or TRBV6-3 and J usage is TRBJ2-1, with TRBD2 identical over 10 bases. Trimming cost V 2 bases and J 1 base; bases outside gene matches: 2. Germline values: CDR1 MNHEY, CDR2 SVGEGT. The CDR3 contains 16 residues.

This clone was detected only once. This chain links TRBV5-6 with TRBJ2-1, with 7 bases aligning to TRBD2. Per germline, CDR1 SGHDT and CDR2 YYEEEE. The CDR3 consists of 17 residues. V dropped 7 bases and J dropped 2; count of bases not matched to a gene: 15. CDR3: CASELAGVAGAYNEQFF. As DNA, the CDR3 is TGTGCCAGCGAGCTTGCGGGGGTGGCGGGCGCCTACAATGAGCAGTTCTTC.

The rearrangement uses TRBV21-1 and TRBJ1-4; the tabulated D call, TRBD1, remains unverified against the DNA. TRBV21-1 counts as a pseudogene. The CDR3 loop spans 17 amino acids. The CDR3 reads CASSKAEGTEGSGKLFF. As DNA, the CDR3 is TGTGCCAGCAGCAAAGCCGAAGGGACAGAGGGAAGCGGGAAACTGTTTTTT.

The V gene is TRBV7-2, the J gene TRBJ1-5; D may be TRBD1 (5 bases). Trimming cost V 5 bases and J 1 base, with 9 bases left between them. Germline loops: CDR1 SGHTA, CDR2 FQGNSA. The CDR3 is 14 residues long. In nucleotides, the CDR3 is TGTGCCAGCAGCCCGTCAGGGAGCAATCAGCCCCAGCATTTT. Amino acid sequence: CASSPSGSNQPQHF.

The V call is TRBV3-1 (or the pseudogene TRBV3-2), the J call TRBJ1-2; tentatively, D is TRBD1 (6 bases). V was clipped by 1 base and J by 6 bases, with 18 bases between them. Germline CDR1 LGHDT, CDR2 YNNKEL (reference sequence). This CDR3 spans 16 amino acids. CDR3 coding DNA: TGTGCCAGCAGCCAAGTCCCAGGGTTAGGGGGGGATGGCTACACCTTC. Translated: CASSQVPGLGGDGYTF.

This rearrangement joins TRBV12-3 or TRBV12-4 to TRBJ1-2; D unresolved. Trimming stripped 5 bases from V and 0 bases from J, with 7 bases between. There are 13 residues in the CDR3. Here the CDR3 reads CASSATANYGYTF. The CDR3 DNA follows: TGTGCCAGCAGTGCCACAGCTAACTATGGCTACACCTTC.

This sequence joins TRBV5-6 and TRBJ2-3, with 13 bases matching TRBD2. This CDR3 comprises 16 residues. The germline gives CDR1 SGHDT, CDR2 YYEEEE. With V trimmed by 2 bases and J by 7 bases, 7 bases remained unmatched. The CDR3 DNA sequence: TGTGCCAGCAGCTTTTGGACTAGCGGGAGAGAGCATACGCAGTATTTT. This sequence encodes CASSFWTSGREHTQYF.

V gene TRBV28 combines with J gene TRBJ1-2; 9 bases are a match to TRBD1. Trimming cost V 5 bases and J 5 bases; bases outside gene matches: 6. Germline values: CDR1 MDHEN, CDR2 SYDVKM. The CDR3 consists of 14 residues. In nucleotides, the CDR3 is TGTGCCAGCAGTGAGGGACAGGGAGGTTATGGCTACACCTTC. Translation: CASSEGQGGYGYTF.

The chain uses TRBV6-6 and TRBJ1-4, with D possibly being TRBD1 (6 bases). CDR1 and CDR2 (germline): MNHNY, SVGAGI (reference sequence). V was shortened by 2 bases and J by 1 base, with 11 bases between the two germline ends. This CDR3 is 16 amino acids long. In nucleotides, the CDR3 is TGTGCCAGCAGTTACCCCCAGGGGTTAACTAATGAAAAACTGTTTTTT. This codes for CASSYPQGLTNEKLFF.

CDR3 protein: CASSKELPTDTQYF. CDR3 bases: TGTGCCAGCAGCAAGGAGCTACCCACAGATACGCAGTATTTT. The rearrangement links TRBV28 to TRBJ2-3; no definite D call. Trimming left V 6 bases short and J 2 bases short, with 12 bases between. This CDR3 comprises 14 residues. The germline gives CDR1 MDHEN, CDR2 SYDVKM.

In this sample, this clone turned up once. CDR3 sequence: CASRFSYEQYF. In DNA, the CDR3 is TGCGCCAGCAGGTTTTCATACGAGCAGTACTTC. The chain carries TRBV5-1 and TRBJ2-7; no definite D call. This CDR3 comprises 11 residues. Germline V CDR1 and CDR2: SGHRS, YFSETQ. Trimming took 5 bases from V and 4 from J, leaving 7 bases between them.

The chain employs TRBV7-2 and TRBJ2-7, with 10 bases that match TRBD2. The CDR3 loop spans 15 amino acids. After removal of 3 bases from V and 0 bases from J, the junction contained 2 bases not matched to a gene. Germline V lookup: CDR1 SGHTA, CDR2 FQGNSA. In DNA, the CDR3 is TGTGCCAGCAGCTTTAGCGGGGGGAGCTCCTACGAGCAGTACTTC. This sequence encodes CASSFSGGSSYEQYF.

This clone was counted only a few times. The chain couples TRBV7-2 to TRBJ1-6; D may be TRBD1 (6 bases). Germline V CDR1 and CDR2: SGHTA, FQGNSA. The CDR3 has 16 amino acids. Trimming left V 5 bases short and J 9 bases short, with 20 bases between. CDR3 sequence (DNA): TGTGCCAGCAGCCCCCAGACAGGTTTGCAGAGTTCACCCCTCCACTTT. Its translation is CASSPQTGLQSSPLHF.

The V and J genes are TRBV4-3 and TRBJ2-6; D ambiguous. Germline-derived CDR1 and CDR2 are LGHNA and YSLEER. V lost 4 bases and J lost 0, with 13 bases in between. The CDR3 is made up of 17 amino acids. CDR3 in DNA: TGCGCCAGCAGCCTAAACCGCTGGGCCTCTGGGGCCAACGTCCTGACTTTC. Protein product: CASSLNRWASGANVLTF.

This clone was observed once. The chain joins TRBV6-5 to TRBJ2-7; the D gene is possibly TRBD2 (6 bases). This CDR3 region has 15 residues. Trimming took 2 bases from V and 5 from J, leaving 16 bases between them. CDR1 is MNHEY, CDR2 SVGAGI, per germline. Here the CDR3 reads CASSYGSGGGDEQYF. The CDR3 region has the DNA TGTGCCAGCAGTTACGGTTCTGGGGGAGGCGACGAGCAGTACTTC.

This chain links TRBV5-4 with TRBJ2-7; TRBD1 might be the D (6 bases). Trimming left V 5 bases short and J 3 bases short, with 12 bases between. The CDR3 loop spans 13 amino acids. CDR1 is SGHNT and CDR2 is YYREEE in the germline V gene (reference sequence). The CDR3 protein is CASRRDTNYEQYF. For the CDR3, the DNA is TGTGCCAGCAGACGGGACACGAACTACGAGCAGTACTTC.

The DNA of the CDR3 is TGTGCCAGCAGTCAGCCCCAGACACCACTAGCCAAAAACATTCAGTACTTC. Residues: CASSQPQTPLAKNIQYF. The V and J genes are TRBV6-6 and TRBJ2-4; unclear D gene. Germline values: CDR1 MNHNY, CDR2 SVGAGI (reference sequence). CDR3 length equals 17 residues. The germline V and J ends were trimmed by 5 bases and 0 bases, with 17 bases remaining between them.

This chain connects TRBV27 to TRBJ1-2; 7 nucleotides align to TRBD1. Germline V gene data show CDR1 as MNHEY and CDR2 as SMNVEV (reference sequence). V dropped 6 bases and J dropped 4; count of bases not matched to a gene: 2. The CDR3 runs to 12 residues. CDR3 sequence: CASRTGRYGYTF. The CDR3, as DNA: TGTGCCAGCAGGACAGGGCGCTATGGCTACACCTTC.

This chain links TRBV6-2 or TRBV6-3 with TRBJ1-2, with TRBD1 matching over 8 bases. This CDR3 region has 13 residues. CDR1 and CDR2 from the germline V gene are MNHEY and SVGEGT. Unmatched junction bases numbered 3, after V lost 2 bases and J lost 7 bases. The CDR3, as DNA: TGTGCCAGCAGTTACCAGGGGGCCGGTGGCTACACCTTC. Its protein product is CASSYQGAGGYTF.

The chain has TRBV5-6 and TRBJ2-5, with D tentatively TRBD1 (6 bases). The V end was cut by 4 bases, the J end by 0 bases, with 13 bases between. Germline V gene sequence: CDR1 SGHDT, CDR2 YYEEEE. The CDR3 covers 15 residues. The CDR3 region is CASSLGQTNQETQYF. The CDR3 region has the DNA TGTGCCAGCAGCCTAGGACAGACCAACCAAGAGACCCAGTACTTC.

This clone showed up just a few times. The chain carries TRBV18 and TRBJ1-1, with unresolved D. This CDR3 contains 16 residues. Germline values: CDR1 KGHSH, CDR2 LQKENI. V lost 2 bases, J lost 3 bases, and 16 bases lay in between. The CDR3 nucleotides read TGTGCCAGCTCACCAAATAGAGGAGTGCGTTACACTGAAGCTTTCTTT. This gives the protein CASSPNRGVRYTEAFF.

To note about this clone: In the same sample, other DNA sequences code for this CDR3. V usage is TRBV9 and J usage is TRBJ2-7; 11 nucleotides match TRBD1. The V gene's germline CDR1 is SGDLS and CDR2 YYNGEE. Trimming at V came to 7 bases and at J to 4 bases, leaving 4 bases not matched to a gene. CDR3 length: 13 residues. The CDR3 region is CASSGQGAYEQYF. The CDR3 DNA follows: TGTGCCAGCTCTGGACAGGGGGCATACGAGCAGTACTTC.

The V gene is TRBV13, the J gene TRBJ1-2, with 11 bases lining up with TRBD1. The CDR3 length is 17 residues. Germline V gene lookup returns CDR1 PRHDT and CDR2 FYEKMQ (reference sequence). V lost 0 bases and J lost 7; bases outside the gene matches: 10. The CDR3 DNA sequence: TGTGCCAGCAGCTTAGGCGGAGGACAGGGGGCAGTTAGTGGCTACACCTTC. This translates into CASSLGGGQGAVSGYTF.

This clone was detected only once. This chain connects TRBV27 to TRBJ1-4; weak D call: TRBD1 (5 bases). The CDR3 is 15 amino acids. The V end lost 8 bases, the J end lost 4 bases, and 17 bases lay between the germline ends. Germline CDR1 is MNHEY and CDR2 is SMNVEV (reference sequence). This CDR3 reads CASRPTGIHNEKLFF. In nucleotides, the CDR3 is TGTGCCAGCCGCCCAACAGGTATACATAATGAAAAACTGTTTTTT.